This entry describes one TCR beta chain. Antigen specificity is unknown. Clones were sequenced by immunoSEQ multiplex PCR, and TCRdb holds only the in-frame ones, with some missing. The sample yields more than 250,000 clones, about 90% seen once. These data come from a study of cytomegalovirus exposure and HLA in healthy donors. General study findings and limits: The study designated 164 TCR beta chains cytomegalovirus-associated. High sensitivity and specificity were reportedly achieved when the classifier diagnosed cytomegalovirus status.

From germline, CDR1 is SEHNR and CDR2 FQNEAQ (reference sequence). CDR3 length equals 13 residues. V shed 2 bases and J shed 5 bases, with 9 bases lying between them. Sequenced sample: PBMCs. This chain uses TRBV7-9 with TRBJ1-1; D not resolved. The TCR originated in a woman in her 30s in good health and CMV-seronegative. Here the CDR3 reads CASSLLGGTEAFF. In DNA form, the CDR3 reads TGTGCCAGCAGCTTACTCGGTGGAACTGAAGCTTTCTTT.